Listed here is a single T cell receptor (beta chain). As yet, its antigen is unknown. The data belong to a study of blood T cells in healthy people across ages. About the study: Template switching caught about one barcoded beta molecule for each two T cells. Notes on the study in general: Both higher diversity and more naive CD4+ cells marked long-lived donors when set against aged donors.

With 5 bases removed from V and 3 bases from J, the gap between germline ends came to 13 bases. CDR3 length: 14 residues. Germline loops: CDR1 PRHDT, CDR2 FYEKMQ (reference sequence). A sample-barcoded 5' primer and a J-beta primer mix were used in a second PCR of about 6 to 12 cycles. Researchers report that a template-switch adaptor with 12 random nucleotides tagged each cDNA molecule. TCRdb re-called the 5' RACE reads with MiXCR, one entry per CDR3 protein. Of over 700,000 distinct CDR3 sequences in the sample, 53% were seen once. Donors ranged from roughly 6 to 100 years old and were healthy Caucasians in Russia.

This rearrangement joins TRBV13 to TRBJ1-2; D may be TRBD1 (5 bases). Input material: blood. This sequence originates from an elderly man in good health. The CDR3 is CASSGGAAYYGYTF. In DNA form, the CDR3 reads TGTGCCAGCAGCGGCGGGGCAGCCTACTATGGCTACACCTTC.